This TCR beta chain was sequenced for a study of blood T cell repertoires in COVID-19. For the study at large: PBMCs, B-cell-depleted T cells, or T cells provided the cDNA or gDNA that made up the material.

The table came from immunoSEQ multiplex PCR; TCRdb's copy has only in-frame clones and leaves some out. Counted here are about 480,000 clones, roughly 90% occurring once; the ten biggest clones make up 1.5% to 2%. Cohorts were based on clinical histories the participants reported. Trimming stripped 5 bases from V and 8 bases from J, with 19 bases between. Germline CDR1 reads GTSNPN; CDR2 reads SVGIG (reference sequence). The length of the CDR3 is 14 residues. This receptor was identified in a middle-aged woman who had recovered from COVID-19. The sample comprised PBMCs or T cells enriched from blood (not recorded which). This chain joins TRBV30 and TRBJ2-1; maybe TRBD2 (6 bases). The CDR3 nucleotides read TGTGCCTGGTCTCCGGGACTGATTAGTGATGAGCAGTTCTTC. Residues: CAWSPGLISDEQFF.